Below are 2 T cell receptor beta chains sequenced from a single sample in a study of blood T cell repertoires in COVID-19. The repertoire was sequenced with immunoSEQ multiplex PCR; TCRdb's copy has only in-frame clones and lacks some. Among 300,000 or so clones listed, approximately 87% were seen once. Specimen: peripheral blood. The receptors were gathered from a woman in her 50s who had recovered from COVID-19.

The genes are TRBV7-6 and TRBJ1-5, with D unclear. Trimming removed 5 bases at V and 3 bases at J, with 20 bases between. The V gene's germline CDR1 is SGHVS and CDR2 FNYEAQ. CDR3 length equals 17 residues. CDR3 region: CASSPRLSARVNQPQHF. In DNA, the CDR3 is TGTGCCAGCAGCCCCCGCTTGTCGGCGCGGGTCAATCAGCCCCAGCATTTT.

J is TRBJ2-2 and V is TRBV27, with D possibly TRBD1 on 5 matching bases. With 2 bases removed from V and 2 bases from J, the gap between germline ends came to 12 bases. In germline, CDR1 is MNHEY, CDR2 SMNVEV (reference sequence). This CDR3 is built from 16 residues. CDR3 protein: CASSLRQGINTGELFF. The DNA of the CDR3 is TGTGCCAGCAGTTTACGCCAGGGCATAAACACCGGGGAGCTGTTTTTT.